A single sample is the source of the 12 T cell receptor beta chains below, sequenced in a study of blood T cell repertoires in COVID-19. The data were produced by immunoSEQ multiplex PCR, yet TCRdb's version contains in-frame clones alone and is incomplete. The sample lists about 160,000 clones, roughly 87% occurring once. The sample taken for sequencing was peripheral blood. The receptors were sampled from a woman in her fifties or sixties who had recovered from COVID-19.

V gene TRBV2 combines with J gene TRBJ2-7; D is possibly TRBD2 (5 bases). The germline gives CDR1 SNHLY, CDR2 FYNNEI. The CDR3 loop spans 14 amino acids. Trimming stripped 3 bases from V and 6 bases from J, with 15 bases between. CDR3 bases: TGTGCCAGCAGTGAGAGCGCCAGGACTTCCGAGCAGTACTTC. It specifies CASSESARTSEQYF.

The chain is built from TRBV28 and TRBJ1-1; the D gene is possibly TRBD1 (6 bases). The CDR3 is made up of 17 amino acids. Looked up from germline, CDR1 is MDHEN and CDR2 is SYDVKM. V was cut by 6 bases and J by 0 bases, with 20 bases left in between. This CDR3 is CASRPEQGGGLNTEAFF. Here the CDR3 DNA reads TGTGCCAGCAGGCCGGAACAGGGAGGGGGATTGAACACTGAAGCTTTCTTT. Drawing the rest from reference TRBV28 and TRBJ1-1, the complete variable domain is DVKVTQSSRYLVKRTGEKVFLECVQDMDHENMFWYRQDPGLGLRLIYFSYDVKMKEKGDIPEGYSVSREKKERFSLILESASTNQTSMYLCASRPEQGGGLNTEAFFGQGTRLTVV.

A single count supports this clone. This chain connects TRBV5-5 to TRBJ1-2; a possible D gene is TRBD1 (5 bases). V was cut by 6 bases and J by 4 bases, with 13 bases left in between. Germline-derived CDR1 and CDR2 are SGHKS and YYEKEE (reference sequence). This CDR3 contains 13 residues. In DNA form, the CDR3 reads TGTGCCAGCACCGTTGAACAGGTCTATGGCTACACCTTC. It codes for CASTVEQVYGYTF.

This chain uses TRBV5-1 with TRBJ1-1; possible D gene TRBD1, 6 bases. Trimming shortened V by 6 bases and J by 4 bases, and 13 bases separated the two germline ends. Per the germline V gene, CDR1 is SGHRS and CDR2 is YFSETQ. The CDR3 is 13 residues long. The chain's CDR3 is CASTLQGATEAFF. CDR3 nucleotide sequence: TGCGCCAGCACCCTACAGGGAGCCACTGAAGCTTTCTTT.

The chain is built from TRBV5-1 and TRBJ1-1; 7 nucleotides match TRBD1. Trimming removed 1 base from V and 3 bases from J; junction bases left unmatched: 6. The germline V gene has CDR1 SGHRS and CDR2 YFSETQ. CDR3 length: 15 residues. The CDR3 here is CASSLPGGYDTEAFF. The CDR3 region has the DNA TGCGCCAGCAGCTTGCCAGGGGGGTACGACACTGAAGCTTTCTTT.

The rearrangement joins TRBV5-1 to TRBJ1-1; 8 nucleotides line up with TRBD1. Germline lookup yields CDR1 SGHRS and CDR2 YFSETQ. The V gene end was trimmed by 0 bases and the J gene end by 3 bases; junction bases not matched to a gene: 7. The CDR3 totals 16 residues. The CDR3 coding sequence is TGCGCCAGCAGCTTGGAACAGGGGGTGGTCTACACTGAAGCTTTCTTT. Its translation: CASSLEQGVVYTEAFF.

The rearrangement uses TRBV19 and TRBJ1-2, with D possibly being TRBD1 (6 bases). CDR1 and CDR2 from the germline V gene are LNHDA and SQIVND (reference sequence). The CDR3 sequence is 15 residues long. V lost 1 base, J lost 2 bases, and 11 bases lay in between. The CDR3 sequence is CASSIGPGANYGYTF. In DNA form, the CDR3 reads TGTGCCAGTAGTATAGGTCCAGGGGCGAACTATGGCTACACCTTC.

V usage is TRBV7-8 and J usage is TRBJ2-3; 7 bases agree with TRBD2. CDR1 is SGHVS and CDR2 is FQNEAQ in the germline V gene. CDR3 length: 14 amino acids. Trimming removed 2 bases from V and 12 bases from J; junction bases left unmatched: 11. CDR3 sequence: CASSLPRLALLQYF. CDR3 nucleotide sequence: TGTGCCAGCAGCTTACCCAGACTAGCCCTTTTACAGTATTTT.

With regard to this clone: This sample includes further DNA sequences coding for the same CDR3. The V call is TRBV28, the J call TRBJ1-2, with D perhaps matching TRBD1 (5 bases). The CDR3 has 13 amino acids. V lost 2 bases, J lost 4 bases, and 8 bases lay in between. From germline, CDR1 is MDHEN and CDR2 SYDVKM. This CDR3 is CASSLQGGYGYTF. The CDR3 region has the DNA TGTGCCAGCAGTTTACAGGGTGGCTATGGCTACACCTTC.

The chain is built from TRBV6-5 and TRBJ1-2, with 7 bases fitting TRBD1. There are 13 residues in the CDR3. CDR1 and CDR2 from the germline V gene are MNHEY and SVGAGI. The J segment lost 10 bases and the V segment lost 7 bases, leaving 12 bases of the junction unmatched. CDR3 in amino acids: CASTQGVSGVYTF. CDR3 coding DNA: TGTGCCAGCACCCAGGGGGTTTCGGGCGTCTACACCTTC.

This chain connects TRBV9 to TRBJ2-5; tentatively, D is TRBD2 (6 bases). V lost 0 bases to trimming and J lost 4 bases, with 7 bases between them. Germline CDR1 SGDLS, CDR2 YYNGEE. The CDR3 runs to 13 residues. The chain's CDR3 is CASSVDSGETQYF. The CDR3 DNA reads TGTGCCAGCAGCGTAGATAGCGGAGAGACCCAGTACTTC.

This chain connects TRBV28 to TRBJ2-7, with D tentatively TRBD1 (7 bases). CDR1 MDHEN and CDR2 SYDVKM come from the germline V gene. Trimming removed 4 bases from V and 2 bases from J, with 12 bases in between. The CDR3 extends over 14 amino acids. This CDR3 reads CASSSGGFTYEQYF. The CDR3, as DNA: TGTGCCAGCAGTTCAGGGGGGTTTACCTACGAGCAGTACTTC.